Included here is one T cell receptor beta chain sequence, with context. This specimen comes from a study of blood T cell repertoires in COVID-19. About the study: The United States, Italy and Spain supplied acute and convalescent COVID-19 samples. T cells, B-cell-depleted T cells, or PBMCs supplied cDNA or gDNA.

Sequenced by immunoSEQ multiplex PCR; TCRdb stores in-frame clones only, minus some. The sample holds some 65,000 clones, 74% seen once. The TCR sequence derives from an elderly woman with acute or convalescent COVID-19. The sample consisted of peripheral blood.

CDR3 bases: TGCGCCAGCAGTCCTTGGACTAGCGGACACAATGAGCAGTTCTTC. Protein: CASSPWTSGHNEQFF. The chain is built from TRBV4-1 and TRBJ2-1; TRBD2 matches 10 bases. After removal of 6 bases from V and 5 bases from J, the junction contained 7 bases not matched to a gene. The CDR3 covers 15 residues. In germline, CDR1 is MGHRA, CDR2 YSYEKL.